This T cell receptor beta chain was obtained from a study of shared clonotypes between healthy human individuals. Study in general: Donor ages ranged 18 to 49 years: a couple of women, a few men.

In the sorted-subset replicate PCRs, 200 ng DNA, roughly 30,000 T cell genomes, was used. Clones were read by immunoSEQ multiplex PCR, and TCRdb kept only the in-frame ones, dropping some. The table records about 730,000 clones, approximately 77% of them present only once. The receptor's source is a woman aged 25 to 39 in good health. Input material: memory CD4+ T cells sorted from blood. Subset denoted: CD45RA-negative fraction.

This CDR3 is CASSPPRTGDYEQYF. The CDR3 DNA sequence: TGTGCCAGCTCACCACCTAGGACAGGGGACTACGAGCAGTACTTC. The chain recombines TRBV18 with TRBJ2-7, with 9 bases matching TRBD1. V trimming: 0 bases; J trimming: 3 bases; junction bases outside the gene matches: 3. The CDR3 sequence is 15 residues long. In germline, CDR1 is KGHSH, CDR2 LQKENI.